This record covers a single T cell receptor (beta chain). The sample originates from a study of blood T cell repertoires in COVID-19. Study at large: The United States, Italy and Spain were the sources of the acute and convalescent COVID-19 samples. From T cells, B-cell-depleted T cells, or PBMCs came the material, which was cDNA or gDNA.

Study processing details: Amplifying reference gene primers gave estimates of nucleated cell counts. The data were produced by immunoSEQ multiplex PCR, yet TCRdb's version contains in-frame clones alone and is incomplete. V and J calls and clone size are copied from that table; D and trimming were computed from the DNA. The sample contains under 300,000 clones, roughly 90% of which appear only once. This CDR3 region has 16 residues. CDR1 and CDR2 (germline): MNHNY, SVGAGI (reference sequence). V was clipped by 7 bases and J by 4 bases; unmatched bases: 15. The V call is TRBV6-6, the J call TRBJ1-1, with TRBD1 matching over 7 bases. The sample consisted of peripheral blood. The source is a woman in her thirties or forties who had recovered from COVID-19. This CDR3 is CASISRTGGTATEAFF. The CDR3 DNA follows: TGTGCCAGCATTTCCCGGACAGGAGGGACGGCCACTGAAGCTTTCTTT.